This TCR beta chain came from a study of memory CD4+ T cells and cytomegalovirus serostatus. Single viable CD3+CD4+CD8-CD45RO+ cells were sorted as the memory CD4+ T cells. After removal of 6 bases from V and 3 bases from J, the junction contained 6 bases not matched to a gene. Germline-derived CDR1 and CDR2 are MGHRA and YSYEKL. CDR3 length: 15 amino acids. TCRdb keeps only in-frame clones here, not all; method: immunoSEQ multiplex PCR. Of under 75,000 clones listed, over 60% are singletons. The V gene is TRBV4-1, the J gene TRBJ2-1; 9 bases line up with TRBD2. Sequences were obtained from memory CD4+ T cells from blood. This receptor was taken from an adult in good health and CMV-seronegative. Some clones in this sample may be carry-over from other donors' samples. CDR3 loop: CASRTGLAHYNEQFF. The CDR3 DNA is TGCGCCAGCAGAACGGGACTAGCTCACTACAATGAGCAGTTCTTC.